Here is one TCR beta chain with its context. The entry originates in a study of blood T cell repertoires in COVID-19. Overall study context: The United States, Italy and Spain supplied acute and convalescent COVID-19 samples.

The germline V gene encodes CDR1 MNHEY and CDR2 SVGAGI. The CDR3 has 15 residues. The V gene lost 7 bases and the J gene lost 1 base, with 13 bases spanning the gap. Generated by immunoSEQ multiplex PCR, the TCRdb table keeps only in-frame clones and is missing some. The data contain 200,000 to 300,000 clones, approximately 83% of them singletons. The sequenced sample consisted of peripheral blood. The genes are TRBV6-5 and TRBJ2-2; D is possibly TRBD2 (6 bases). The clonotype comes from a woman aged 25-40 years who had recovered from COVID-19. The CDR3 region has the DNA TGTGCCAGCATCTCGGGACTCTTGAACACCGGGGAGCTGTTTTTT. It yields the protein CASISGLLNTGELFF.